This TCR beta chain derives from a study of T cell responses to AZD1222 COVID-19 vaccine. Study-level results: Researchers report vaccine-associated CD4 TCRs spanning spike, with dominance at 160-218 and 743-854. Reportedly, close to half of spike-specific TCRs are directed against unmutated variant regions.

This clone was observed once. Its target is not known. Samples with a second dose at about 4 or about 12 weeks were pooled together. Germline V gene lookup returns CDR1 SGDLS and CDR2 YYNGEE. This CDR3 contains 13 residues. Trimming shortened V by 0 bases and J by 8 bases, and 11 bases separated the two germline ends. Some clones are missing from TCRdb's copy, which holds only in-frame ones; the method was immunoSEQ multiplex PCR. Of 250,000 to 300,000 clones listed, 90% to 95% were seen once; the top ten hold less than 0.6%. Sample: peripheral blood, taken 28 days after the second AZD1222 dose. The receptor comes from an adult who received the AZD1222 COVID-19 vaccine. This sequence joins TRBV9 and TRBJ1-2; no reliable D call. CDR3: CASSVGPTGGYTF. The CDR3 DNA reads as TGTGCCAGCAGCGTAGGTCCGACCGGGGGCTACACCTTC.